Given below is one T cell receptor beta chain in context. This sample was included in a study of T cells in Graves' hyperthyroidism and ophthalmopathy. RNA transcripts provided the source from which TCR beta CDR3 regions were amplified. The HTBI primer set drove a first-round RT-PCR of the TCR CDR3. TCRdb passed the multiplex PCR reads through MiXCR, listing each CDR3 protein once. The sample records around 490,000 distinct CDR3 sequences, just under 20% being singletons. CDR3 length equals 14 residues. The germline gives CDR1 MGHRA, CDR2 YSYEKL. The germline V and J ends were trimmed by 3 bases and 1 base, with 9 bases remaining between them.

The sequence was obtained from a man aged 35-49 years with Graves' ophthalmopathy. The sample comprised blood. The genes are TRBV4-1 and TRBJ1-1; D gene ambiguous. CDR3 coding DNA: TGCGCCAGCAGCCACAAGCCAGGGAACACTGAAGCTTTCTTT. This codes for CASSHKPGNTEAFF.